What follows are 10 T cell receptor beta chains derived from one specimen sequenced in a study of blood T cell repertoires in COVID-19. TCRdb's table, derived via immunoSEQ multiplex PCR, lists solely in-frame clones and lacks some. The profile shows 150,000 to 200,000 clones, around four fifths of them singletons. Input material: PBMCs or T cells enriched from blood (not recorded which). Receptors originate from an older woman who had recovered from COVID-19.

V is TRBV5-1 and J is TRBJ1-1, with TRBD1 matching over 9 bases. Losses at the gene ends were 4 bases for V and 1 base for J; bases not matched to a gene: 8. Germline V CDR1 and CDR2: SGHRS, YFSETQ. The CDR3 has 16 residues. CDR3 sequence: CASSLQPGQGNTEAFF. The CDR3 nucleotides read TGCGCCAGCAGCCTACAGCCGGGACAGGGGAACACTGAAGCTTTCTTT.

The genes are TRBV19 and TRBJ1-2; D is perhaps TRBD1 (5 bases). The CDR3 extends over 13 amino acids. Germline loops: CDR1 LNHDA, CDR2 SQIVND (reference sequence). Trimming removed 3 bases from V and 6 bases from J, with 11 bases in between. The CDR3 nucleotides are TGTGCCAGTAGTATTAAGGGGCAGGATGGCTACACCTTC. This encodes CASSIKGQDGYTF.

The chain employs TRBV5-1 and TRBJ1-1, with a weak D call TRBD1 (5 bases). This CDR3 region has 14 residues. Germline V gene data show CDR1 as SGHRS and CDR2 as YFSETQ. The V end lost 0 bases, the J end lost 5 bases, and 11 bases lay between the germline ends. The CDR3 reads CASSLARGRTEAFF. CDR3 coding DNA: TGCGCCAGCAGCTTGGCTAGGGGTCGGACTGAAGCTTTCTTT.

This rearrangement joins TRBV7-2 to TRBJ2-3; D possibly corresponds to TRBD2 (5 bases). The ends were cut back, 1 base at V and 9 bases at J, with 8 bases in the middle. The germline V gene encodes CDR1 SGHTA and CDR2 FQGNSA. This CDR3 spans 12 amino acids. CDR3 sequence (DNA): TGTGCCAGCAGCTTAGTAGGAGGCACGCAGTATTTT. Protein product: CASSLVGGTQYF.

The J gene is TRBJ2-7, the V gene TRBV7-2, with 8 bases identical to TRBD2. Germline-derived CDR1 and CDR2 are SGHTA and FQGNSA. CDR3 length: 15 amino acids. Losses at the gene ends were 4 bases for V and 2 bases for J; bases not matched to a gene: 7. The CDR3 protein is CASSYGLAGPYEQYF. The CDR3 DNA reads as TGTGCCAGCAGCTACGGACTAGCTGGACCCTACGAGCAGTACTTC.

In the case of this clone: This sample also contains other DNA sequences that code for the same CDR3. J is TRBJ2-2 and V is TRBV5-4; a weak D match, TRBD2 (5 bases). Germline CDR1 and CDR2: SGHNT and YYREEE (reference sequence). Trimming stripped 1 base from V and 0 bases from J, with 7 bases between. This CDR3 contains 15 residues. This CDR3 reads CASSLRGTNTGELFF. CDR3 bases: TGTGCCAGCAGCTTGCGGGGAACGAACACCGGGGAGCTGTTTTTT. The full variable domain, in which reference TRBV5-4 and TRBJ2-2 provide the parts outside the CDR3, is ETGVTQSPTHLIKTRGQQVTLRCSSQSGHNTVSWYQQALGQGPQFIFQYYREEENGRGNFPPRFSGLQFPNYSSELNVNALELDDSALYLCASSLRGTNTGELFFGEGSRLTVL.

The rearrangement links TRBV6-5 to TRBJ1-1; the match to TRBD1 covers 9 bases. With 4 bases clipped from V and 3 bases from J, the junction kept 3 bases outside the gene matches. Germline CDR1 and CDR2: MNHEY and SVGAGI. The CDR3 is 14 residues long. This CDR3 is CASSWTGDDTEAFF. CDR3 sequence (DNA): TGTGCCAGCAGTTGGACAGGGGACGACACTGAAGCTTTCTTT.

The rearrangement joins TRBV18 to TRBJ1-6; no clear D. This CDR3 contains 16 residues. Germline V gene data show CDR1 as KGHSH and CDR2 as LQKENI. Trimming took off 2 bases at V and 2 bases at J, with 10 bases between the two ends. CDR3 coding DNA: TGTGCCAGCTCACCATACAGCGGCGCCTATAATTCACCCCTCCACTTT. Protein product: CASSPYSGAYNSPLHF.

The chain combines TRBV28 with TRBJ1-2, with D perhaps TRBD1 (6 bases). The CDR3 length is 15 residues. CDR1 MDHEN and CDR2 SYDVKM come from the germline V gene. Trimming cost V 2 bases and J 7 bases, with 17 bases left between them. CDR3 loop: CASSLGGPGHSGYTF. CDR3 in DNA: TGTGCCAGCAGTTTAGGGGGTCCGGGACATAGTGGCTACACCTTC.

The chain is built from TRBV11-2 and TRBJ1-2; the D is unclear. Germline-derived CDR1 and CDR2 are SGHAT and FQNNGV. The CDR3 consists of 13 residues. Trimming took 0 bases from V and 14 from J, leaving 16 bases between them. The CDR3 loop is CASSLDSPTRFTF. The CDR3 nucleotides read TGTGCCAGCAGCTTAGATTCGCCGACACGTTTTACCTTC.